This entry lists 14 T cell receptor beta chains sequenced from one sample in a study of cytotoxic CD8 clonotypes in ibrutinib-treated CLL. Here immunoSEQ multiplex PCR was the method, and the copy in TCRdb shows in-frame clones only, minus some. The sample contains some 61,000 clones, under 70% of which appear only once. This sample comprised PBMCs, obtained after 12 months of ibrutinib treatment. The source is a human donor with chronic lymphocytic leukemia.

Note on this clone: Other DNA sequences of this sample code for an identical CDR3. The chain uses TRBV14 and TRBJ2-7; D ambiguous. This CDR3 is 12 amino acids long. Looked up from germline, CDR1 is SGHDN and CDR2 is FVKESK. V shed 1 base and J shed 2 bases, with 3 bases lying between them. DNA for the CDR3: TGTGCCAGCAGCCAAGGACCCTACGAGCAGTACTTC. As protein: CASSQGPYEQYF.

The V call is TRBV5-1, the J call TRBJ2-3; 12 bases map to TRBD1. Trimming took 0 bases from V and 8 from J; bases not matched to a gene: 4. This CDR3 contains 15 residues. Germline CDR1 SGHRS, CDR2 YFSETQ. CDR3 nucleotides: TGCGCCAGCAGCTTGGGGGACAGGGGGCTTAGTACGCAGTATTTT. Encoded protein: CASSLGDRGLSTQYF.

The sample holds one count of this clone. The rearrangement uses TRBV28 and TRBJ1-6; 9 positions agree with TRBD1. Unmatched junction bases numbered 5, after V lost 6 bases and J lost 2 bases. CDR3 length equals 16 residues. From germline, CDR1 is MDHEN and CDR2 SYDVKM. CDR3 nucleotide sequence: TGTGCCAGCAGAGAAAACAGGGGGCCCTATAATTCACCCCTCCACTTT. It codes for CASRENRGPYNSPLHF.

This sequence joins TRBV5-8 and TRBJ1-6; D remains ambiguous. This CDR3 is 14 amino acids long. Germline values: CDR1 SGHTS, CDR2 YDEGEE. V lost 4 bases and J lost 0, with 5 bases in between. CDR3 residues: CASSLRSYNSPLHF. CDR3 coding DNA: TGTGCCAGCAGCCTCCGCTCCTATAATTCACCCCTCCACTTT.

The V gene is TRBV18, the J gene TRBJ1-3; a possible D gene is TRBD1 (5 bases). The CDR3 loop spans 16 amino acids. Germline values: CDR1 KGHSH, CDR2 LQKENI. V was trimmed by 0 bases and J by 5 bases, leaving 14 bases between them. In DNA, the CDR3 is TGTGCCAGCTCACCACCTTCCCCAGGGACGAGAAACACCATATATTTT. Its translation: CASSPPSPGTRNTIYF.

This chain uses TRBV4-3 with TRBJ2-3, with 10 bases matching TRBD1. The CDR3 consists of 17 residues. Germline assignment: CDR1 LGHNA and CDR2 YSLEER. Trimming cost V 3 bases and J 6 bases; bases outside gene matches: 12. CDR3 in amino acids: CASSHQQDRGSADTQYF. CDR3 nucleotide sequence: TGCGCCAGCAGCCACCAACAGGACAGGGGGTCTGCCGATACGCAGTATTTT.

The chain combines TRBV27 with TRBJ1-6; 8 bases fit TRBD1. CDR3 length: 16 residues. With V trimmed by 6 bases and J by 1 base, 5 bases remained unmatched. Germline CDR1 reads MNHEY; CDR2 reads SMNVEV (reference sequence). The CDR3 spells CASRDRGGSYNSPLHF. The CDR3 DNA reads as TGTGCCAGCAGAGACAGGGGTGGTTCCTATAATTCACCCCTCCACTTT.

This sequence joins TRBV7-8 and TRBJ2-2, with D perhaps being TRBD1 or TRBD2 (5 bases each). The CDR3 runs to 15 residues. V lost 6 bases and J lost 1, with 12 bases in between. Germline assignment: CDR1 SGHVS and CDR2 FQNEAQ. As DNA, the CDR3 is TGTGCCAGCAGTCAAAATGGGGGGAACACCGGGGAGCTGTTTTTT. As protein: CASSQNGGNTGELFF. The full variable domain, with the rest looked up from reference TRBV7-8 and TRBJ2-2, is GAGVSQSPRYKVAKRGQDVALRCDPISGHVSLFWYQQALGQGPEFLTYFQNEAQLDKSGLPSDRFFAERPEGSVSTLKIQRTQQEDSAVYLCASSQNGGNTGELFFGEGSRLTVL.

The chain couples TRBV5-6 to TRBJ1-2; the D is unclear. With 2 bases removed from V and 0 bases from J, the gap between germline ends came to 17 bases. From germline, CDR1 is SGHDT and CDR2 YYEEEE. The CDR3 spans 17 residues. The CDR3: CASSFYAQAASNYGYTF. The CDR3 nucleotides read TGTGCCAGCAGCTTTTACGCTCAAGCAGCATCTAACTATGGCTACACCTTC.

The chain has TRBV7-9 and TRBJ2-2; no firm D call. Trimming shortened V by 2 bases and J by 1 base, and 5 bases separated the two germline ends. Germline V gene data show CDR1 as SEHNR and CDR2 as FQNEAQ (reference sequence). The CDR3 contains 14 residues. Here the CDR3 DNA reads TGTGCCAGCAGCTTAATTCAGAACACCGGGGAGCTGTTTTTT. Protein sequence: CASSLIQNTGELFF.

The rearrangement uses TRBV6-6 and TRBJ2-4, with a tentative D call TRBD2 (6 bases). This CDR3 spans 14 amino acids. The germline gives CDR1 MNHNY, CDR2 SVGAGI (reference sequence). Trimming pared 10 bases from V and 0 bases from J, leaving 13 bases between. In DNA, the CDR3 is TGTGCCACCCACACGGGAGTAGCCAAAAACATTCAGTACTTC. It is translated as CATHTGVAKNIQYF.

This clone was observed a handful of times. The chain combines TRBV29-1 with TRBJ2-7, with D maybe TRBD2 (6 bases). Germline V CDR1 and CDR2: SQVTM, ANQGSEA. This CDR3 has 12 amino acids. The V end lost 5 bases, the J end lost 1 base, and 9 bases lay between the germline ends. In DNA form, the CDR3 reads TGCAGCGTTTCGCGGGGTTCCTACGAGCAGTACTTC. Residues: CSVSRGSYEQYF.

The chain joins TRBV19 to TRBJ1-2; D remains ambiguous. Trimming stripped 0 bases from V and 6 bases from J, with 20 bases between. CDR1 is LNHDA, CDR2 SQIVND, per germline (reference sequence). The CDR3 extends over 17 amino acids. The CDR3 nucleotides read TGTGCCAGTAGTATAGATGGCGCGGTTGGTGCGAGTCATGGCTACACCTTC. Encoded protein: CASSIDGAVGASHGYTF.

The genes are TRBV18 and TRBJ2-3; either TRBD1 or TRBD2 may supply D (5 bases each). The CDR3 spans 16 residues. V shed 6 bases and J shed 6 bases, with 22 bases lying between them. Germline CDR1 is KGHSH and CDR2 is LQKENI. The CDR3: CASSTSPDREGDTQYF. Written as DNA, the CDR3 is TGTGCCAGCTCTACTTCCCCGGACCGCGAGGGGGATACGCAGTATTTT.